The 32 T cell receptor beta chains reported below all come from one sample, sequenced in a study of neurological immune-mediated disorders (dated by TCRdb to between 2018 and 2020). Receptors were amplified or captured by 5' RACE. Sequenced using an Illumina HiSeq 2500. The public reads were reprocessed in TCRdb via fastp at Q25 and MiXCR, keeping in-frame beta chains. For every CDR3 protein sequence, its rows merge into one entry that carries the most common genes and DNA. The sample table records 65,000 to 70,000 distinct CDR3 sequences; 3.5% to 4.5% of these occur just once. Around 2.6% of the sample is in the top ten clones. The specimen was PBMCs. These receptors were collected from a man between 50 and 59 years old with multiple sclerosis.

At least ten counts were recorded for this clonotype. The rearrangement uses TRBV5-1 and TRBJ2-1; 9 nucleotides agree with TRBD2. Losses at the gene ends were 2 bases for V and 7 bases for J; bases not matched to a gene: 4. Germline V gives CDR1 SGHRS, CDR2 YFSETQ. This CDR3 is 14 amino acids long. The CDR3 bases are TGCGCCAGCAGCTTAAGACTAGCGGAGAATGAGCAGTTCTTC. Protein: CASSLRLAENEQFF.

This clonotype was detected ten times or more. The chain uses TRBV5-1 and TRBJ2-5, with 7 nucleotides matching TRBD2. The V and J ends lost 4 bases and 5 bases, in that order; junction bases with no gene match: 11. The CDR3 extends over 15 amino acids. CDR1 SGHRS and CDR2 YFSETQ come from the germline V gene. This CDR3 reads CASSRPAGSGETQYF. The CDR3 bases are TGCGCCAGCAGCCGCCCAGCGGGGTCCGGGGAGACCCAGTACTTC.

This clonotype was observed at least ten times. The CDR3 DNA reads TGCGCCAGCAGGAGCTTGGGGCGCCCGGAGCAGTTCTTC. Protein product: CASRSLGRPEQFF. The chain recombines TRBV5-1 with TRBJ2-1; weak D call: TRBD1 (5 bases). The CDR3 length is 13 residues. V dropped 5 bases and J dropped 10 bases, with 16 bases sitting between them. CDR1 is SGHRS and CDR2 is YFSETQ in the germline V gene.

This clonotype was observed many times. This chain connects TRBV7-2 to TRBJ1-2; 9 nucleotides line up with TRBD1. Trimming at V came to 5 bases and at J to 7 bases, leaving 11 bases not matched to a gene. The CDR3 length is 15 residues. Per germline, CDR1 SGHTA and CDR2 FQGNSA. CDR3 loop: CASSLTSGTGSGYTF. The CDR3 region has the DNA TGTGCCAGCAGCCTCACTTCCGGGACAGGGTCTGGCTACACCTTC.

This clonotype was seen a few times. V and J are TRBV7-2 and TRBJ2-2, with D maybe TRBD1 (5 bases). The CDR3 loop spans 17 amino acids. V was clipped by 5 bases and J by 1 base, with 17 bases between them. CDR1 and CDR2 (germline): SGHTA, FQGNSA. The chain's CDR3 is CASSILLGQGNTGELFF. CDR3 coding DNA: TGTGCCAGCAGCATCTTGTTAGGCCAGGGGAACACCGGGGAGCTGTTTTTT.

This clonotype was found many times. This sequence joins TRBV18 and TRBJ2-7; D is undetermined. This CDR3 is 13 amino acids long. V was pared by 3 bases and J by 0 bases, with 6 bases between. CDR1 is KGHSH and CDR2 is LQKENI in the germline V gene. CDR3 nucleotide sequence: TGTGCCAGCTCACCCCAGAGCTCCTACGAGCAGTACTTC. It encodes CASSPQSSYEQYF.

This clonotype was detected many times. The V call is TRBV20-1, the J call TRBJ2-3; the match to TRBD2 covers 12 bases. Trimming removed 5 bases from V and 1 base from J; junction bases left unmatched: 1. The CDR3 covers 14 residues. Germline loops: CDR1 DFQATT, CDR2 SNEGSKA (reference sequence). The DNA for the CDR3 is TGCAGTGCTCGGACTAGCGGGGGCACAGATACGCAGTATTTT. Encoded protein: CSARTSGGTDTQYF.

The chain has TRBV6-1 and TRBJ1-5, with 8 bases fitting TRBD1. J lost 5 bases, V lost 6 bases, and 18 bases had no gene match. In germline, CDR1 is MNHNS, CDR2 SASEGT. CDR3 length equals 18 residues. The CDR3 sequence: CASSHRTGTYPLHQPQHF. The CDR3 DNA reads as TGTGCCAGCAGCCACCGGACAGGGACGTACCCCTTGCATCAGCCCCAGCATTTT.

In its sample, this clonotype was seen many times. The chain recombines TRBV5-1 with TRBJ2-1; the D is unclear. The V gene lost 0 bases and the J gene lost 5 bases, with 12 bases spanning the gap. Germline V gene lookup returns CDR1 SGHRS and CDR2 YFSETQ. CDR3 size: 15 residues. CDR3 nucleotides: TGCGCCAGCAGCTTGGCCTGGATAATTGACAATGAGCAGTTCTTC. It translates to CASSLAWIIDNEQFF.

V and J are TRBV5-1 and TRBJ2-1; tentatively, D is TRBD2 (5 bases). The germline V and J ends were trimmed by 2 bases and 6 bases, with 12 bases remaining between them. The CDR3 is 14 residues long. Germline CDR1 SGHRS, CDR2 YFSETQ. The CDR3 DNA sequence: TGCGCCAGCAGCTTATTAGCGTTACCCAATGAGCAGTTCTTC. Its protein is CASSLLALPNEQFF.

This clonotype has a handful of counts. The CDR3 DNA is TGTGCCAGCAGGACCTCCGTTGGGGAGCAGTACTTC. Its translation is CASRTSVGEQYF. This chain uses TRBV6-5 with TRBJ2-7, with D unclear. CDR3 length: 12 residues. Per germline, CDR1 MNHEY and CDR2 SVGAGI. The V and J ends lost 6 bases and 7 bases respectively, with 13 bases between them.

This clonotype was counted many times. V and J are TRBV11-2 and TRBJ2-1; D possibly corresponds to TRBD1 (6 bases). Per germline, CDR1 SGHAT and CDR2 FQNNGV. The V end was cut by 8 bases, the J end by 0 bases, with 8 bases between. The CDR3 is made up of 13 amino acids. The DNA for the CDR3 is TGTGCCAGCCAAGGGGGCTCCTACAATGAGCAGTTCTTC. Amino acid sequence: CASQGGSYNEQFF.

This clonotype was seen at least ten times. The chain combines TRBV4-2 with TRBJ1-2; TRBD1 might be the D (6 bases). This CDR3 is built from 13 residues. The germline gives CDR1 LGHNA, CDR2 YNFKEQ. V lost 3 bases and J 5 bases, leaving 10 bases between the germline ends. The CDR3 nucleotides read TGTGCCAGCAGCCACGACAGGATTTATGGCTACACCTTC. Residues: CASSHDRIYGYTF.

This clonotype appeared a few times. Being one base from a much bigger clone, this may be a read error. The chain uses TRBV20-1 and TRBJ1-5; no clear D gene. The CDR3 is 13 amino acids. The V and J ends lost 2 bases and 3 bases respectively, with 8 bases between them. The germline gives CDR1 DFQATT, CDR2 SNEGSKA (reference sequence). The CDR3 DNA is TGCAGTGCTAGATTGGGTACCAATCAGCCCCAGCATTTT. Its protein product is CSARLGTNQPQHF.

This clonotype was picked up many times. This chain uses TRBV20-1 with TRBJ1-1, with D perhaps matching TRBD1 (6 bases). This CDR3 is 15 amino acids long. Germline CDR1 DFQATT, CDR2 SNEGSKA (reference sequence). Deletions cut 6 bases from V and 8 bases from J, with 25 bases between. CDR3 protein: CSALGGHRVGREAFF. The CDR3 DNA reads TGCAGTGCCCTGGGTGGGCACAGGGTAGGCCGAGAAGCTTTCTTT.

This clonotype was picked up many times. V usage is TRBV20-1 and J usage is TRBJ1-6; unclear D gene. The V end lost 2 bases, the J end lost 5 bases, and 13 bases lay between the germline ends. This CDR3 is 15 amino acids long. CDR1 and CDR2 (germline): DFQATT, SNEGSKA (reference sequence). CDR3 DNA sequence: TGCAGTGCTAGATCGGGGAGGGTGGATAATTCACCCCTCCACTTT. This codes for CSARSGRVDNSPLHF.

This clonotype has at least ten counts. The rearrangement joins TRBV9 to TRBJ2-1; TRBD1 aligns across 7 bases. V was clipped by 5 bases and J by 8 bases; unmatched bases: 10. CDR1 and CDR2 (germline): SGDLS, YYNGEE. The CDR3 is 14 amino acids. The CDR3 sequence is CASSLADRVDEQFF. For the CDR3, the DNA is TGTGCCAGCAGTCTTGCCGACAGGGTGGATGAGCAGTTCTTC. The whole variable domain, filled in from reference TRBV9 and TRBJ2-1, reads DSGVTQTPKHLITATGQRVTLRCSPRSGDLSVYWYQQSLDQGLQFLIQYYNGEERAKGNILERFSAQQFPDLHSELNLSSLELGDSALYFCASSLADRVDEQFFGPGTRLTVL.

This clonotype has a count of ten or more. The chain has TRBV20-1 and TRBJ1-1; tentative D call: TRBD1 (6 bases). V lost 8 bases and J lost 5, with 24 bases in between. The CDR3 sequence is 15 residues long. CDR1 is DFQATT and CDR2 is SNEGSKA in the germline V gene (reference sequence). DNA for the CDR3: TGCAGTCCGATGACCGGAGGACAGCGGGGGACTGAAGCTTTCTTT. Protein sequence: CSPMTGGQRGTEAFF.

This clonotype was seen many times. The V and J genes are TRBV15 and TRBJ2-5; D could derive from TRBD1 or TRBD2 (5 bases each). The CDR3 covers 14 residues. Germline V CDR1 and CDR2: LNHNV, YYDKDF (reference sequence). V was trimmed by 0 bases and J by 3 bases, leaving 8 bases between them. The CDR3 reads CATSRDWGKETQYF. CDR3 in DNA: TGTGCCACCAGCAGAGATTGGGGGAAAGAGACCCAGTACTTC.

This clonotype was seen many times. This rearrangement joins TRBV2 to TRBJ1-5; D is unresolved. Trimming shortened V by 1 base and J by 0 bases, and 7 bases separated the two germline ends. The CDR3 runs 15 residues. Germline CDR1 SNHLY, CDR2 FYNNEI. The CDR3 DNA follows: TGTGCCAGCAGTGAAGGGACGCTTAGCAATCAGCCCCAGCATTTT. Translated, it gives CASSEGTLSNQPQHF.

This clonotype was seen many times. The chain has TRBV7-6 and TRBJ1-4; 10 nucleotides agree with TRBD1. The CDR3 loop spans 14 amino acids. The ends lost 5 bases at V and 6 bases at J; junction bases unmatched: 3. Germline CDR1 is SGHVS and CDR2 is FNYEAQ. The CDR3, as DNA: TGTGCCAGCAGCGCCGGGACAGGGGATGAAAAACTGTTTTTT. It translates to CASSAGTGDEKLFF.

Notes on this clonotype: A clone one base away is much larger, so this may be a read error. CDR3 DNA sequence: TGCGCCAGCAGCCGAGGGACGGGGGCCAACGTCCTGACTTTC. Its translation is CASSRGTGANVLTF. This chain connects TRBV4-1 to TRBJ2-6; TRBD1 or TRBD2 may be the D gene (5 bases each). Germline V gene sequence: CDR1 MGHRA, CDR2 YSYEKL. This CDR3 has 14 residues. With 4 bases removed from V and 4 bases from J, the gap between germline ends came to 8 bases.

This clonotype was seen at least ten times. This sequence joins TRBV7-8 and TRBJ2-5, with 10 bases identical to TRBD1. V gave up 3 bases and J gave up 0 bases; unmatched junction bases: 7. This CDR3 has 17 residues. Germline V gene data show CDR1 as SGHVS and CDR2 as FQNEAQ. This chain's CDR3 is CASSFPGQGGNQETQYF. The CDR3 DNA reads TGTGCCAGCAGCTTCCCCGGACAGGGGGGGAACCAAGAGACCCAGTACTTC. The full variable domain, its missing parts supplied by reference TRBV7-8 and TRBJ2-5, is GAGVSQSPRYKVAKRGQDVALRCDPISGHVSLFWYQQALGQGPEFLTYFQNEAQLDKSGLPSDRFFAERPEGSVSTLKIQRTQQEDSAVYLCASSFPGQGGNQETQYFGPGTRLLVL.

This clonotype was seen more than once but under ten times. The junction differs from germline at one of its ends, possibly a read error. V gene TRBV6-5 combines with J gene TRBJ1-5; D remains unclear. The CDR3 length is 13 residues. The germline CDR1 and CDR2 sequences are MNHEY and SVGAGI. DNA of the CDR3: TGTGCCAGCAGTTACTCGAGTAGGCAGCCCCAGAATTTT. Residues: CASSYSSRQPQNF.

Many counts were recorded for this clonotype. The chain carries TRBV7-6 and TRBJ2-1, with 10 bases matching TRBD2. The CDR3 totals 15 residues. The germline V gene has CDR1 SGHVS and CDR2 FNYEAQ. V lost 4 bases to trimming and J lost 7 bases; unmatched junction nucleotides: 7. The CDR3 DNA reads TGTGCCAGCAGCTACAGCGGGGGGGCGAGGAATGAGCAGTTCTTC. Protein: CASSYSGGARNEQFF.

This clonotype was counted at least ten times. The chain carries TRBV5-5 and TRBJ1-5, with D unresolved. This CDR3 has 19 residues. V lost 0 bases and J lost 3, with 22 bases in between. Per germline, CDR1 SGHKS and CDR2 YYEKEE (reference sequence). CDR3 region: CASSLAPNVGGLLNQPQHF. The CDR3 DNA follows: TGTGCCAGCAGCTTGGCCCCTAACGTTGGCGGACTGCTCAATCAGCCCCAGCATTTT.

This clonotype was observed at least ten times. V and J are TRBV27 and TRBJ2-1, with a weak D call TRBD1 (5 bases). The CDR3 is 14 amino acids. Trimming stripped 4 bases from V and 9 bases from J, with 16 bases between. CDR1 and CDR2 (germline): MNHEY, SMNVEV (reference sequence). The CDR3 DNA sequence: TGTGCCAGCAGTTCACTAACAGGAACCGGTGAGCAGTTCTTC. Translated: CASSSLTGTGEQFF.

This clonotype was detected ten times or more. The chain carries TRBV5-6 and TRBJ2-3; the D gene could be TRBD1 or TRBD2 (5 bases each). The V gene lost 0 bases and the J gene lost 3 bases, with 20 bases spanning the gap. This CDR3 spans 18 amino acids. The germline CDR1 and CDR2 sequences are SGHDT and YYEEEE. The CDR3 sequence is CASSLVSQGAFWTDTQYF. Here the CDR3 DNA reads TGTGCCAGCAGCTTGGTTTCGCAGGGAGCTTTTTGGACAGATACGCAGTATTTT.

V is TRBV5-1 and J is TRBJ1-2; D is unclear. Deletions cut 0 bases from V and 1 base from J, with 16 bases between. The germline V gene has CDR1 SGHRS and CDR2 YFSETQ. This CDR3 region has 17 residues. The CDR3: CASSLAVTPVFNYGYTF. CDR3 DNA sequence: TGCGCCAGCAGCTTGGCCGTGACTCCCGTTTTTAACTATGGCTACACCTTC.

This clonotype was counted ten times or more. The chain is built from TRBV4-1 and TRBJ2-5; D possibly corresponds to TRBD1 (6 bases). This CDR3 spans 16 amino acids. V shed 1 base and J shed 2 bases, with 14 bases lying between them. CDR1 and CDR2 from the germline V gene are MGHRA and YSYEKL. The CDR3 bases are TGCGCCAGCAGCCAAGTACGTGGGGGCGAGCAAGAGACCCAGTACTTC. This sequence encodes CASSQVRGGEQETQYF.

This clonotype was found many times. The CDR3 DNA is TGTGCCAGCAGCTTAGCCTCTGGGACTAGCGGCCCCCTTACCCAGTACTTC. Translating gives CASSLASGTSGPLTQYF. This sequence joins TRBV7-2 and TRBJ2-5; TRBD2 matches 11 bases. V was clipped by 0 bases and J by 8 bases; unmatched bases: 11. CDR1 is SGHTA, CDR2 FQGNSA, per germline. The CDR3 totals 17 residues.

The CDR3 loop is CASSLDLLAGGSNEQFF. For the CDR3, the DNA is TGTGCCAGCAGCTTAGATCTACTAGCGGGGGGCTCCAATGAGCAGTTCTTC. The V call is TRBV11-2, the J call TRBJ2-1; the match to TRBD2 covers 12 bases. The CDR3 is 17 residues long. Looked up from germline, CDR1 is SGHAT and CDR2 is FQNNGV. V trimming: 0 bases; J trimming: 6 bases; junction bases outside the gene matches: 6. Together with reference TRBV11-2 and TRBJ2-1, the CDR3 gives the full variable domain: EAGVAQSPRYKIIEKRQSVAFWCNPISGHATLYWYQQILGQGPKLLIQFQNNGVVDDSQLPKDRFSAERLKGVDSTLKIQPAKLEDSAVYLCASSLDLLAGGSNEQFFGPGTRLTVL.